The present entry profiles one T cell receptor beta chain with its context. Profiling relied on immunoSEQ multiplex PCR, and the TCRdb table lists in-frame clones only, not all of them. Counted here are about 350,000 clones, 88% occurring once; the ten biggest clones make up around 0.92%. The germline V gene has CDR1 SGHTA and CDR2 FQGTGA. The J segment lost 6 bases and the V segment lost 1 base, leaving 9 bases of the junction unmatched. The CDR3 is 16 residues long. This sample was included in a study of blood T cell repertoires in COVID-19. Study-wide context: T cells, B-cell-depleted T cells, or PBMCs provided the cDNA or gDNA that served as material.

The study drew participants aged roughly 18 to 95 years from some 23 US areas. Donors were grouped by their self-reported clinical history. Someone with COVID-19 had been met by exposed participants within 2 weeks before study entry. Specimen: PBMCs or T cells enriched from blood (not recorded which). This receptor was taken from a woman aged 30 to 39 who had been exposed to COVID-19. The chain recombines TRBV7-3 with TRBJ2-7, with 10 bases lining up with TRBD2. CDR3 amino acids: CASSLSAVTSGREQYF. CDR3 coding DNA: TGTGCCAGCAGCTTAAGTGCCGTGACTAGCGGGCGCGAGCAGTACTTC.